Below, 26 T cell receptor beta chains from the same sample are listed, as sequenced in a study of blood T cell repertoires in COVID-19. Only in-frame clones appear in the TCRdb table, and some are missing; sequencing was by immunoSEQ multiplex PCR. The data show approximately 80,000 clones, with more than 75% seen just once and about 5% held by the top ten. Sequencing was performed on peripheral blood. All receptors derive from a man aged 40-49 years with acute or convalescent COVID-19.

The CDR3 loop reads CASSFDRTGDSPLHF. The CDR3 coding sequence is TGCGCCAGCAGCTTTGATCGGACAGGGGATTCACCCCTCCACTTT. The rearrangement joins TRBV5-1 to TRBJ1-6; 9 bases fit TRBD1. The V gene end was trimmed by 2 bases and the J gene end by 8 bases; junction bases not matched to a gene: 5. The CDR3 length is 15 residues. From germline, CDR1 is SGHRS and CDR2 YFSETQ.

This clone was observed a few times. The chain links TRBV19 to TRBJ1-2; TRBD1 agrees at 7 bases. The V gene's germline CDR1 is LNHDA and CDR2 SQIVND (reference sequence). This CDR3 has 14 amino acids. J gave up 8 bases and V 0 bases, and 6 bases lay outside the gene matches. CDR3 sequence (DNA): TGTGCCAGTAGTATAGAAGGGACAGTCGGGGGCTACACCTTC. It encodes CASSIEGTVGGYTF.

The rearrangement links TRBV6-1 to TRBJ1-6; no firm D call. In germline, CDR1 is MNHNS, CDR2 SASEGT. Deletions cut 2 bases from V and 5 bases from J, with 19 bases between. The CDR3 totals 18 residues. The CDR3 region has the DNA TGTGCCAGCAGTGAAACTGGTTGGTCACCGCTCGATAATTCACCCCTCCACTTT. The encoded protein is CASSETGWSPLDNSPLHF.

This chain links TRBV5-1 with TRBJ2-3; the D is unclear. This CDR3 spans 16 amino acids. CDR1 and CDR2 (germline): SGHRS, YFSETQ. The V end was cut by 0 bases, the J end by 3 bases, with 14 bases between. This chain's CDR3 is CASSLEPISGTDTQYF. CDR3 nucleotides: TGCGCCAGCAGCTTGGAGCCGATATCCGGGACAGATACGCAGTATTTT.

The chain is built from TRBV11-2 and TRBJ2-1; D is possibly TRBD2 (6 bases). V dropped 5 bases and J dropped 4 bases, with 15 bases sitting between them. The CDR3 totals 15 residues. Germline V gene sequence: CDR1 SGHAT, CDR2 FQNNGV. CDR3 nucleotides: TGTGCCAGCAGCCCGCGGAGACTAGGTTACAATGAGCAGTTCTTC. This encodes CASSPRRLGYNEQFF.

This clone occurred once. The chain has TRBV18 and TRBJ2-2; D might be TRBD1 (6 bases). V was shortened by 1 base and J by 4 bases, with 13 bases between the two germline ends. This CDR3 region has 16 residues. Germline CDR1 and CDR2: KGHSH and LQKENI. The CDR3 DNA is TGTGCCAGCTCACCACTTTCCGGACAGACCACCGGGGAGCTGTTTTTT. Translation: CASSPLSGQTTGELFF.

This chain links TRBV6-1 with TRBJ2-1, with D maybe TRBD1 (7 bases). Per germline, CDR1 MNHNS and CDR2 SASEGT. V gave up 2 bases and J gave up 1 base, with 15 bases separating them. This CDR3 contains 17 residues. CDR3 sequence: CASSERAGGISYNEQFF. The CDR3 coding sequence is TGTGCCAGCAGTGAAAGGGCAGGGGGGATATCCTACAATGAGCAGTTCTTC.

V is TRBV7-8 and J is TRBJ1-5, with 8 nucleotides matching TRBD1. The ends lost 5 bases at V and 4 bases at J; junction bases unmatched: 7. The germline V gene encodes CDR1 SGHVS and CDR2 FQNEAQ. CDR3 size: 15 residues. CDR3 region: CASSRDRLPNQPQHF. CDR3 nucleotide sequence: TGTGCCAGCAGCAGGGACAGGTTACCAAATCAGCCCCAGCATTTT.

The rearrangement joins TRBV6-2 or TRBV6-3 to TRBJ2-7; 8 bases map to TRBD2. The ends lost 5 bases at V and 3 bases at J; junction bases unmatched: 3. The CDR3 covers 13 residues. From germline, CDR1 is MNHEY and CDR2 SVGEGT. This CDR3 is CASSGSGSYEQYF. The CDR3 bases are TGTGCCAGCAGTGGCAGCGGGAGCTACGAGCAGTACTTC.

The gene calls are TRBV5-1 and TRBJ1-2; tentative D call: TRBD1 (5 bases). The CDR3 totals 15 residues. Germline V gene lookup returns CDR1 SGHRS and CDR2 YFSETQ. V lost 0 bases, J lost 6 bases, and 15 bases lay in between. This CDR3 reads CASSLGLGRGHGYTF. The CDR3 DNA reads as TGCGCCAGCAGCTTGGGTTTAGGGAGGGGCCATGGCTACACCTTC.

The CDR3 DNA sequence: TGTGCCAGCAGTAAGCGGGACACCAACACCGGGGAGCTGTTTTTT. It codes for CASSKRDTNTGELFF. This rearrangement joins TRBV27 to TRBJ2-2; possibly TRBD2 for D (7 bases). This CDR3 comprises 15 residues. Germline V CDR1 and CDR2: MNHEY, SMNVEV (reference sequence). V lost 5 bases and J 2 bases, leaving 12 bases between the germline ends.

The CDR3 region has the DNA TGTGCCACCACCTCTTGGCTCAGGGGGAGGCAAGAGACCCAGTACTTC. Its protein product is CATTSWLRGRQETQYF. The chain employs TRBV15 and TRBJ2-5, with D perhaps matching TRBD1 (7 bases). The V end lost 7 bases, the J end lost 2 bases, and 20 bases lay between the germline ends. Germline CDR1 and CDR2: LNHNV and YYDKDF (reference sequence). This CDR3 region has 16 residues. Drawing the rest from reference TRBV15 and TRBJ2-5, the complete variable domain is DAMVIQNPRYQVTQFGKPVTLSCSQTLNHNVMYWYQQKSSQAPKLLFHYYDKDFNNEADTPDNFQSRRPNTSFCFLDIRSPGLGDTAMYLCATTSWLRGRQETQYFGPGTRLLVL.

The chain uses TRBV5-1 and TRBJ2-1, with no clear D. The CDR3 consists of 15 residues. Per germline, CDR1 SGHRS and CDR2 YFSETQ. Trimming left V 1 base short and J 2 bases short, with 10 bases between. The chain's CDR3 is CASSLTRTTYNEQFF. The CDR3 DNA follows: TGCGCCAGCAGCTTGACTCGTACTACCTACAATGAGCAGTTCTTC.

The chain uses TRBV11-3 and TRBJ2-5, with D tentatively TRBD2 (6 bases). Per germline, CDR1 SGHNT and CDR2 YENEEA. CDR3 length equals 13 residues. Deletions cut 2 bases from V and 5 bases from J, with 9 bases between. The CDR3 DNA reads as TGTGCCAGCAGCTTATCCCGGGGGGAGACCCAGTACTTC. Translated, it gives CASSLSRGETQYF.

The chain uses TRBV25-1 and TRBJ2-7; 8 nucleotides agree with TRBD2. This CDR3 has 16 residues. The J segment lost 4 bases and the V segment lost 4 bases, leaving 12 bases of the junction unmatched. CDR1 is MGHDK and CDR2 is SYGVNS in the germline V gene. The CDR3 loop is CASSAPGSGIRYEQYF. CDR3 sequence (DNA): TGTGCCAGCAGTGCCCCGGGTAGCGGGATAAGGTACGAGCAGTACTTC.

This chain connects TRBV7-2 to TRBJ2-3, with 7 bases aligning to TRBD1. Germline CDR1 SGHTA, CDR2 FQGNSA. The length of the CDR3 is 17 residues. J lost 5 bases, V lost 6 bases, and 17 bases had no gene match. For the CDR3, the DNA is TGTGCCAGCAGGCAAATATATCGGACAGGACCCCAAGATACGCAGTATTTT. This encodes CASRQIYRTGPQDTQYF.

The chain is built from TRBV5-8 and TRBJ1-1, with D perhaps matching TRBD1 (6 bases). V lost 4 bases and J lost 10, with 17 bases in between. The length of the CDR3 is 13 residues. The V gene's germline CDR1 is SGHTS and CDR2 YDEGEE. The CDR3 loop is CASSVTGTPTAFF. The CDR3 DNA reads as TGTGCCAGCAGCGTAACCGGGACACCGACAGCTTTCTTT.

This clone came up a few times. V is TRBV7-3 and J is TRBJ2-1; D not resolved. From germline, CDR1 is SGHTA and CDR2 FQGTGA. V was clipped by 4 bases and J by 3 bases, with 7 bases between them. CDR3 length: 13 amino acids. The CDR3 bases are TGTGCCAGCAGCTCAACCATCTACAATGAGCAGTTCTTC. Protein: CASSSTIYNEQFF. Together with reference TRBV7-3 and TRBJ2-1, the CDR3 gives the full variable domain: GAGVSQTPSNKVTEKGKYVELRCDPISGHTALYWYRQSLGQGPEFLIYFQGTGAADDSGLPNDRFFAVRPEGSVSTLKIQRTERGDSAVYLCASSSTIYNEQFFGPGTRLTVL.

The chain uses TRBV3-1 (or the pseudogene TRBV3-2) and TRBJ2-1; 13 nucleotides align to TRBD2. The length of the CDR3 is 15 residues. Losses at the gene ends were 5 bases for V and 8 bases for J; bases not matched to a gene: 6. Looked up from germline, CDR1 is LGHDT and CDR2 is YNNKEL (reference sequence). CDR3 in DNA: TGTGCCAGCAGCGGTACTAGCGGGAGGGGGGATGAGCAGTTCTTC. Its protein product is CASSGTSGRGDEQFF.

The chain combines TRBV5-6 with TRBJ2-5; 7 bases align to TRBD1. This CDR3 region has 16 residues. Germline V gives CDR1 SGHDT, CDR2 YYEEEE. With V trimmed by 0 bases and J by 4 bases, 9 bases remained unmatched. CDR3 sequence: CASSLAEMRGRETQYF. The CDR3 DNA follows: TGTGCCAGCAGCTTGGCCGAAATGAGGGGGCGAGAGACCCAGTACTTC.

The chain uses TRBV5-8 and TRBJ2-7; possible D gene TRBD2, 5 bases. Between the trimmed V and J ends, which lost 0 bases and 6 bases, there was a span of 10 bases. This CDR3 has 13 residues. CDR1 is SGHTS and CDR2 is YDEGEE in the germline V gene. As DNA, the CDR3 is TGTGCCAGCAGCTTGGCGACCCGGGGCGAGCAGTACTTC. This translates into CASSLATRGEQYF. The full variable domain, its missing parts supplied by reference TRBV5-8 and TRBJ2-7, is EAGVTQSPTHLIKTRGQQATLRCSPISGHTSVYWYQQALGLGLQFLLWYDEGEERNRGNFPPRFSGRQFPNYSSELNVNALELEDSALYLCASSLATRGEQYFGPGTRLTVT.

The chain couples TRBV7-6 to TRBJ2-1; TRBD2 matches 11 bases. Germline lookup yields CDR1 SGHVS and CDR2 FNYEAQ. There are 14 residues in the CDR3. J was trimmed by 5 bases and V by 4 bases; bases with no gene match: 1. The chain's CDR3 is CASSSLAGDNEQFF. The CDR3 DNA is TGTGCCAGCAGCTCACTAGCGGGAGACAATGAGCAGTTCTTC.

The chain employs TRBV18 and TRBJ1-1; D is possibly TRBD1 (6 bases). Trimming took 1 base from V and 1 from J, leaving 13 bases between them. Germline values: CDR1 KGHSH, CDR2 LQKENI. The CDR3 is 16 residues long. The DNA of the CDR3 is TGTGCCAGCTCACCACAGGGGGGACTATCGAACACTGAAGCTTTCTTT. This codes for CASSPQGGLSNTEAFF. Drawing the rest from reference TRBV18 and TRBJ1-1, the complete variable domain is NAGVMQNPRHLVRRRGQEARLRCSPMKGHSHVYWYRQLPEEGLKFMVYLQKENIIDESGMPKERFSAEFPKEGPSILRIQQVVRGDSAAYFCASSPQGGLSNTEAFFGQGTRLTVV.

V and J are TRBV6-5 and TRBJ1-3; D is undetermined. V was trimmed by 7 bases and J by 4 bases, leaving 14 bases between them. This CDR3 comprises 14 residues. Germline V lookup: CDR1 MNHEY, CDR2 SVGAGI. Here the CDR3 reads CASTPGGSGNTIYF. Written as DNA, the CDR3 is TGTGCCAGCACCCCAGGAGGGTCCGGAAACACCATATATTTT.

This chain connects TRBV4-3 to TRBJ1-2; D is unclear. CDR3 size: 15 residues. V dropped 1 base and J dropped 4 bases, with 13 bases sitting between them. Germline V gene data show CDR1 as LGHNA and CDR2 as YSLEER. This CDR3 is CASSQGSLGGYGYTF. CDR3 bases: TGCGCCAGCAGCCAAGGGTCTTTGGGAGGCTATGGCTACACCTTC.

This chain connects TRBV27 to TRBJ1-5; D might be TRBD1 (5 bases). Germline V lookup: CDR1 MNHEY, CDR2 SMNVEV (reference sequence). Trimming removed 6 bases from V and 3 bases from J, with 15 bases in between. This CDR3 comprises 15 residues. The CDR3, as DNA: TGTGCCAGCAGCGTGACCCAGGGCCTCAATCAGCCCCAGCATTTT. Translating gives CASSVTQGLNQPQHF.